Ten or more counts support the clone carrying this T cell receptor (beta chain). Its specificity is unknown. The CDR3 runs 12 residues. Trimming shortened V by 5 bases and J by 7 bases, and 14 bases separated the two germline ends. Germline CDR1 DFQATT, CDR2 SNEGSKA (reference sequence). This entry belongs to a study of CD8 T cells in ankylosing spondylitis. In making TCR beta libraries, quantitative 5'-RACE with molecular barcodes was used. In TCRdb, the 5' RACE reads were re-called with MiXCR into one record per CDR3 protein. The sample lists a few hundred thousand distinct CDR3 sequences; 7.5% to 9% were seen once. The study's findings and limits: Disease-linked clones reportedly concentrated significantly in matched ankylosing spondylitis synovial fluid. Blood from ankylosing spondylitis patients appeared to carry a characteristic roughly 8-variant TCR beta motif. Certain motif variants had earlier been reported in reactive arthritis synovial fluid and blood.

The sample was blood, either unsorted or a sorted T cell fraction (not recorded which). This chain uses TRBV20-1 with TRBJ1-1; D is possibly TRBD1 (5 bases). The sequence derives from a male donor with ankylosing spondylitis. The CDR3: CSASTVFGEAFF. For the CDR3, the DNA is TGCAGTGCTTCGACAGTTTTCGGTGAAGCTTTCTTT.